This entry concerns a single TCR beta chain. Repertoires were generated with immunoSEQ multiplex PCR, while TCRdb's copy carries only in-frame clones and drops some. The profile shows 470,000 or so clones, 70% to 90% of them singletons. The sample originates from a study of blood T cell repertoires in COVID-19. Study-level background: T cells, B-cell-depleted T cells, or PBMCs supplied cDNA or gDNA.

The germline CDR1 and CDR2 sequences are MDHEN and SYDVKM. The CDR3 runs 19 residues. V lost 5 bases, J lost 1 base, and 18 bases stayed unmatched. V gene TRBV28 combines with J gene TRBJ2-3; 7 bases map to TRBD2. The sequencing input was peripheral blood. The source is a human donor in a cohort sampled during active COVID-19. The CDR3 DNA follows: TGTGCCAGCAGTCCGTACGCGGGAGTGTCACCAGTAGGCACAGATACGCAGTATTTT. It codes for CASSPYAGVSPVGTDTQYF.